The 25 T cell receptor beta chains presented below share a single source sample, sequenced in a study of T cells after yellow fever vaccination. TCRdb called the 5' RACE reads again in MiXCR, with one record for every CDR3 protein. The sample holds about 69,000 distinct CDR3 sequences, approximately 5.9% seen once. The sample consisted of CD4+ T cells sorted from PBMCs, taken approximately 16 days after the first yellow fever vaccination. The source of these receptors is a man aged 18 to 35 who received the YFV17D yellow fever vaccine.

This chain links TRBV5-1 with TRBJ2-7, with 9 bases identical to TRBD1. Looked up from germline, CDR1 is SGHRS and CDR2 is YFSETQ. The V gene end was trimmed by 4 bases and the J gene end by 1 base; junction bases not matched to a gene: 9. The CDR3 has 16 amino acids. CDR3 residues: CASSPGPGQGSYEQYF. The CDR3 coding sequence is TGCGCCAGCAGCCCCGGCCCGGGACAGGGTTCCTACGAGCAGTACTTC. The entire variable domain, with the rest obtained from reference TRBV5-1 and TRBJ2-7, is as follows: KAGVTQTPRYLIKTRGQQVTLSCSPISGHRSVSWYQQTPGQGLQFLFEYFSETQRNKGNFPGRFSGRQFSNSRSEMNVSTLELGDSALYLCASSPGPGQGSYEQYFGPGTRLTVT.

This clonotype was seen at least ten times. The V call is TRBV7-8, the J call TRBJ1-5; no firm D call. V lost 3 bases, J lost 0 bases, and 12 bases lay in between. Germline assignment: CDR1 SGHVS and CDR2 FQNEAQ. CDR3 size: 16 residues. In nucleotides, the CDR3 is TGTGCCAGCAGCTTTTCTGGGTTCTATAGCAATCAGCCCCAGCATTTT. This codes for CASSFSGFYSNQPQHF. The whole variable domain, filled in from reference TRBV7-8 and TRBJ1-5, reads GAGVSQSPRYKVAKRGQDVALRCDPISGHVSLFWYQQALGQGPEFLTYFQNEAQLDKSGLPSDRFFAERPEGSVSTLKIQRTQQEDSAVYLCASSFSGFYSNQPQHFGDGTRLSIL.

The chain uses TRBV28 and TRBJ2-6, with unresolved D. The V gene's germline CDR1 is MDHEN and CDR2 SYDVKM. The CDR3 length is 14 residues. The V and J ends lost 5 bases and 4 bases respectively, with 9 bases between them. The CDR3 loop reads CASSPVVGANVLTF. DNA for the CDR3: TGTGCCAGCAGTCCCGTAGTAGGGGCCAACGTCCTGACTTTC.

This clonotype was seen only a few times. V gene TRBV5-1 combines with J gene TRBJ1-4; TRBD1 matches 10 bases. The CDR3 has 15 residues. The germline V gene has CDR1 SGHRS and CDR2 YFSETQ. V lost 0 bases, J lost 8 bases, and 4 bases stayed unmatched. The CDR3 nucleotides read TGCGCCAGCAGCTTGGTCGGGACAGGGGAGGAAAAACTGTTTTTT. Its translation: CASSLVGTGEEKLFF.

The V and J genes are TRBV12-3 or TRBV12-4 and TRBJ1-3, with TRBD1 as a possible D gene (6 bases). This CDR3 has 14 residues. V lost 3 bases and J 3 bases, leaving 9 bases between the germline ends. The DNA for the CDR3 is TGTGCCAGCAGTTTCGGGGGGCTTGGAAACACCATATATTTT. Translating gives CASSFGGLGNTIYF.

This clonotype was recorded many times. The chain is built from TRBV28 and TRBJ1-1; unclear D gene. V was pared by 5 bases and J by 2 bases, with 12 bases between. The CDR3 is made up of 14 amino acids. The germline gives CDR1 MDHEN, CDR2 SYDVKM. This chain's CDR3 is CASSLGFDNTEAFF. As DNA, the CDR3 is TGTGCCAGCAGTCTCGGATTCGACAACACTGAAGCTTTCTTT.

This clonotype was observed at least ten times. The V and J genes are TRBV12-3 or TRBV12-4 and TRBJ2-5, with 9 positions matching TRBD2. This CDR3 region has 15 residues. The junction had 10 bases not matched to a gene; V was cut back by 6 bases and J by 5 bases. The DNA for the CDR3 is TGTGCCAGCAGCCCCGGGCTAGCGGGGCGGGAGACCCAGTACTTC. This codes for CASSPGLAGRETQYF.

This clonotype came up many times. The V gene is TRBV29-1, the J gene TRBJ2-3, with TRBD1 as a possible D gene (5 bases). Germline assignment: CDR1 SQVTM and CDR2 ANQGSEA. The V and J ends lost 7 bases and 1 base respectively, with 12 bases between them. The CDR3 runs 13 residues. CDR3 in amino acids: CSASDSRTDTQYF. DNA for the CDR3: TGCAGCGCGTCTGACAGCCGCACAGATACGCAGTATTTT.

This clonotype was counted ten times or more. This rearrangement joins TRBV7-2 to TRBJ2-1, with 12 bases identical to TRBD2. CDR1 SGHTA and CDR2 FQGNSA come from the germline V gene. V lost 6 bases and J lost 9; bases outside the gene matches: 9. The CDR3 has 15 amino acids. The CDR3 is CASRGASGGAGEQFF. The CDR3 DNA reads TGTGCCAGCAGAGGGGCTAGCGGGGGGGCGGGTGAGCAGTTCTTC.

This clonotype was picked up many times. The chain joins TRBV27 to TRBJ1-1, with a tentative D call TRBD1 (5 bases). The V gene's germline CDR1 is MNHEY and CDR2 SMNVEV (reference sequence). This CDR3 comprises 13 residues. V lost 2 bases and J 5 bases, leaving 9 bases between the germline ends. The DNA for the CDR3 is TGTGCCAGCAGTTTACAGGGTATTACTGAAGCTTTCTTT. It encodes CASSLQGITEAFF.

This clonotype was observed at least ten times. This chain uses TRBV24-1 with TRBJ2-1, with a possible D match to TRBD2 (7 bases). The CDR3 totals 15 residues. Trimming shortened V by 5 bases and J by 9 bases, and 19 bases separated the two germline ends. Germline CDR1 and CDR2: KGHDR and SFDVKD. CDR3 sequence reads: CATSVRGGAFSEQFF. CDR3 in DNA: TGTGCCACCAGTGTAAGGGGGGGGGCTTTCAGTGAGCAGTTCTTC.

This clonotype appeared a single time. The rearrangement links TRBV28 to TRBJ1-2; D may be TRBD1 (5 bases). Trimming left V 8 bases short and J 8 bases short, with 18 bases between. CDR1 is MDHEN and CDR2 is SYDVKM in the germline V gene. The CDR3 extends over 13 amino acids. CDR3 sequence (DNA): TGTGCCAGCTACGAAGCAGGGTTCGGCGGCTACACCTTC. This codes for CASYEAGFGGYTF.

This clonotype was detected ten times or more. The chain couples TRBV2 to TRBJ1-5; D is undetermined. Germline V CDR1 and CDR2: SNHLY, FYNNEI. This CDR3 contains 13 residues. Trimming stripped 7 bases from V and 2 bases from J, with 9 bases between. The CDR3 coding sequence is TGTGCCAGCATGGGAAACGGCAATCAGCCCCAGCATTTT. This encodes CASMGNGNQPQHF.

This clonotype was counted at least ten times. The V gene is TRBV4-2, the J gene TRBJ2-3; TRBD2 matches 14 bases. V gave up 4 bases and J gave up 3 bases; unmatched junction bases: 6. The CDR3 loop spans 17 amino acids. Germline V CDR1 and CDR2: LGHNA, YNFKEQ. Written as DNA, the CDR3 is TGTGCCAGCAGCCCCACGACTAGCGGGGGGGGTACAGATACGCAGTATTTT. This encodes CASSPTTSGGGTDTQYF.

This clonotype has at least ten counts. The chain couples TRBV20-1 to TRBJ2-3; TRBD2 agrees at 8 bases. Germline-derived CDR1 and CDR2 are DFQATT and SNEGSKA (reference sequence). The CDR3 has 13 amino acids. V lost 8 bases and J lost 3; bases outside the gene matches: 7. The CDR3 sequence: CSPTGGRTDTQYF. CDR3 coding DNA: TGCAGTCCAACGGGGGGGCGGACAGATACGCAGTATTTT.

In its sample, this clonotype was seen many times. The rearrangement joins TRBV10-3 to TRBJ2-1, with a weak D call TRBD2 (7 bases). The V end lost 2 bases, the J end lost 10 bases, and 9 bases lay between the germline ends. This CDR3 has 12 amino acids. CDR1 and CDR2 (germline): ENHRY, SYGVKD. The CDR3 nucleotides are TGTGCCATCAGTGAGGGGGGGGGCGAGCAGTTCTTC. Translated, it gives CAISEGGGEQFF.

In its sample, this clonotype was seen many times. The chain links TRBV11-3 to TRBJ2-2; D might be TRBD2 (5 bases). Trimming took off 5 bases at V and 7 bases at J, with 17 bases between the two ends. From germline, CDR1 is SGHNT and CDR2 YENEEA. CDR3 size: 15 residues. As DNA, the CDR3 is TGTGCCAGCAGCCCCTCCCCGAGGGCCGGCGGGGAGCTGTTTTTT. Translating gives CASSPSPRAGGELFF.

The table lists this clonotype with many counts. The chain combines TRBV5-5 with TRBJ2-4; the match to TRBD2 covers 10 bases. The trim removed 4 bases at V and 1 base at J, leaving 11 bases unmatched. This CDR3 is 18 amino acids long. Germline V gene data show CDR1 as SGHKS and CDR2 as YYEKEE (reference sequence). CDR3 amino acids: CASSLGSGGPYAKNIQYF. The CDR3 DNA reads TGTGCCAGCAGCCTGGGTAGCGGGGGGCCATACGCCAAAAACATTCAGTACTTC.

This clonotype was seen repeatedly, ten times or more. The CDR3 region has the DNA TGTGCCAGCAGTCTCAGTCTCACTGAAGCTTTCTTT. Translating it yields CASSLSLTEAFF. This sequence joins TRBV12-3 or TRBV12-4 and TRBJ1-1; no firm D call. V was pared by 5 bases and J by 4 bases, with 8 bases between. This CDR3 has 12 residues.

This clonotype was detected many times. This sequence joins TRBV20-1 and TRBJ1-1; D gene unclear. V was pared by 3 bases and J by 0 bases, with 11 bases between. CDR3 length equals 14 residues. Germline CDR1 DFQATT, CDR2 SNEGSKA (reference sequence). The CDR3 spells CSASPGYMNTEAFF. The CDR3 coding sequence is TGCAGTGCTAGTCCCGGCTACATGAACACTGAAGCTTTCTTT.

Regarding this clonotype: A clone one base away is much larger, so this may be a read error. The rearrangement uses TRBV2 and TRBJ2-1, with D unclear. With 10 bases removed from V and 10 bases from J, the gap between germline ends came to 14 bases. Germline V CDR1 and CDR2: SNHLY, FYNNEI. There are 11 residues in the CDR3. The CDR3 loop is CATVVVCEQFF. The CDR3 nucleotides read TGTGCCACCGTGGTAGTCTGCGAGCAGTTCTTC.

This clonotype appeared a few times. The rearrangement joins TRBV5-4 to TRBJ2-1, with TRBD1 identical over 7 bases. The CDR3 extends over 12 amino acids. The V segment lost 4 bases and the J segment 8 bases; nucleotides outside the gene matches: 3. Germline V lookup: CDR1 SGHNT, CDR2 YYREEE (reference sequence). The CDR3 reads CASSHTGDEQFF. The CDR3 DNA reads TGTGCCAGCAGCCACACAGGGGATGAGCAGTTCTTC.

This clonotype came up many times. V usage is TRBV4-1 and J usage is TRBJ2-2; D could derive from TRBD1 or TRBD2 (5 bases each). The CDR3 has 16 residues. Trimming shortened V by 4 bases and J by 6 bases, and 18 bases separated the two germline ends. CDR1 is MGHRA, CDR2 YSYEKL, per germline. The CDR3 DNA reads TGCGCCAGCAGCCTAGGCCGGGACCTTCCATCCGGGGAGCTGTTTTTT. Protein: CASSLGRDLPSGELFF.

This clonotype was seen at least ten times. The chain recombines TRBV4-1 with TRBJ2-1, with 9 bases fitting TRBD1. CDR1 is MGHRA and CDR2 is YSYEKL in the germline V gene. There are 15 residues in the CDR3. Trimming took 4 bases from V and 6 from J; bases not matched to a gene: 7. In DNA form, the CDR3 reads TGCGCCAGCAGCCCCTGGACAGGGGTGAGCAATGAGCAGTTCTTC. Translated: CASSPWTGVSNEQFF.

The CDR3 here is CASSQTTTLSAGYNEQFF. The CDR3 DNA reads as TGTGCCAGCAGCCAAACTACCACCCTCTCCGCCGGTTACAATGAGCAGTTCTTC. This chain links TRBV11-1 with TRBJ2-1; D gene unclear. V lost 5 bases and J 4 bases, leaving 24 bases between the germline ends. CDR3 length equals 18 residues. Germline V CDR1 and CDR2: SGHAT, FQDESV (reference sequence).